The 24 T cell receptor beta chains presented below share a single source sample, sequenced in a study of blood T cells in healthy people across ages. A second PCR, run for roughly 7 to 12 cycles, used a sample-barcoded 5' primer plus a J-beta primer mix. TCRdb passed the 5' RACE reads through MiXCR, listing each CDR3 protein once. The repertoire has hundreds of thousands of distinct CDR3 sequences, about 56% of them found once; the top ten carry about 26%. Sequenced input: blood. The receptors derive from a man aged 35 to 55 in good health.

The genes are TRBV18 and TRBJ1-2; tentative D call: TRBD1 (6 bases). Per the germline V gene, CDR1 is KGHSH and CDR2 is LQKENI. V shed 6 bases and J shed 3 bases, with 17 bases lying between them. The CDR3 runs 15 residues. Here the CDR3 reads CASSREQGAYYGYTF. As DNA, the CDR3 is TGTGCCAGCTCGCGAGAACAGGGCGCGTACTATGGCTACACCTTC.

As to this clonotype: One end of the junction does not line up with germline, which may come from a read error. V and J are TRBV11-2 and TRBJ1-2; no clear D gene. Germline CDR1 reads SGHAT; CDR2 reads FQNNGV. The CDR3 runs to 13 residues. The CDR3 reads CAGSFSSAYGYTF. The CDR3 coding sequence is TGTGCCGGCAGCTTCAGCTCCGCCTATGGCTACACCTTC.

J is TRBJ2-7 and V is TRBV20-1; 14 nucleotides match TRBD2. This CDR3 is 16 amino acids long. The germline gives CDR1 DFQATT, CDR2 SNEGSKA (reference sequence). V shed 4 bases, J shed 4 bases, and the junction held 9 bases outside the gene matches. CDR3 sequence reads: CSATGLAGGTSYEQYF. For the CDR3, the DNA is TGCAGTGCTACCGGACTAGCGGGAGGTACATCGTACGAGCAGTACTTC.

The genes are TRBV13 and TRBJ2-7, with TRBD1 matching over 8 bases. This CDR3 has 16 amino acids. V dropped 1 base and J dropped 5; count of bases not matched to a gene: 10. Germline assignment: CDR1 PRHDT and CDR2 FYEKMQ (reference sequence). The CDR3 DNA reads TGTGCCAGCAGCTTAGTCGGGACAGGAGTCGGGCACGAGCAGTACTTC. Its protein is CASSLVGTGVGHEQYF.

The chain couples TRBV6-1 to TRBJ2-7; 7 nucleotides agree with TRBD1. V gave up 4 bases and J gave up 2 bases; unmatched junction bases: 5. Per the germline V gene, CDR1 is MNHNS and CDR2 is SASEGT. The CDR3 sequence is 14 residues long. CDR3 sequence: CASSAGQIPYEQYF. The CDR3 nucleotides read TGTGCCAGCAGTGCGGGACAGATCCCCTACGAGCAGTACTTC.

The chain recombines TRBV20-1 with TRBJ2-7, with D hard to call. This CDR3 spans 13 amino acids. Trimming removed 7 bases at V and 5 bases at J, with 18 bases between. CDR1 DFQATT and CDR2 SNEGSKA come from the germline V gene (reference sequence). The CDR3 is CSVAPLRLDEQYF. CDR3 DNA sequence: TGCAGTGTAGCCCCCCTCCGCCTGGACGAGCAGTACTTC.

Only one count was recorded for this clonotype. The CDR3 reads CSARVSLFTDTQYF. The CDR3 nucleotides read TGCAGTGCTAGAGTCAGTCTCTTCACAGATACGCAGTATTTT. V is TRBV20-1 and J is TRBJ2-3; D remains unclear. CDR1 is DFQATT and CDR2 is SNEGSKA in the germline V gene (reference sequence). Trimming pared 1 base from V and 2 bases from J, leaving 10 bases between. This CDR3 has 14 residues.

In its sample, this clonotype was seen many times. The gene calls are TRBV7-9 and TRBJ2-3; perhaps TRBD2 as D (6 bases). CDR3 length: 14 residues. V was clipped by 6 bases and J by 0 bases, with 10 bases between them. The V gene's germline CDR1 is SEHNR and CDR2 FQNEAQ (reference sequence). The CDR3, as DNA: TGTGCCAGCAGACCAAGCGGGAGCACAGATACGCAGTATTTT. Amino acid sequence: CASRPSGSTDTQYF.

This chain connects TRBV13 to TRBJ1-2; D is uncertain. The CDR3 loop spans 14 amino acids. CDR1 and CDR2 from the germline V gene are PRHDT and FYEKMQ (reference sequence). The V end lost 7 bases, the J end lost 2 bases, and 14 bases lay between the germline ends. For the CDR3, the DNA is TGTGCCAGCATCCGACAAGGGCTGAACTATGGCTACACCTTC. Protein product: CASIRQGLNYGYTF.

The chain is built from TRBV28 and TRBJ2-7, with 8 bases matching TRBD2. This CDR3 spans 12 amino acids. The V gene's germline CDR1 is MDHEN and CDR2 SYDVKM. The CDR3 is CAGSGNTYEQYF. CDR3 DNA sequence: TGTGCTGGTAGCGGGAACACCTACGAGCAGTACTTC.

The chain uses TRBV20-1 and TRBJ2-5, with 10 bases fitting TRBD1. The V gene's germline CDR1 is DFQATT and CDR2 SNEGSKA (reference sequence). The CDR3 spans 16 residues. The V segment lost 6 bases and the J segment 11 bases; nucleotides outside the gene matches: 21. CDR3 DNA: TGCAGTGCGAAGATGGCCGGGACAGGGGCGCGGGATGAGCAGTACTTC. Protein product: CSAKMAGTGARDEQYF.

V usage is TRBV20-1 and J usage is TRBJ2-1; TRBD1 matches at 7 bases. CDR3 length equals 15 residues. V shed 0 bases, J shed 6 bases, and the junction held 8 bases outside the gene matches. The germline CDR1 and CDR2 sequences are DFQATT and SNEGSKA (reference sequence). DNA of the CDR3: TGCAGTGCTAGAGAACAGGACAGGTTTGGCAATGAGCAGTTCTTC. It specifies CSAREQDRFGNEQFF.

The chain has TRBV7-2 and TRBJ2-7; no reliable D call. Germline assignment: CDR1 SGHTA and CDR2 FQGNSA. CDR3 length: 13 amino acids. Trimming shortened V by 3 bases and J by 5 bases, and 11 bases separated the two germline ends. The CDR3 DNA reads as TGTGCCAGCAGCTTTGTAGGCGGAGACGAGCAGTACTTC. Translating gives CASSFVGGDEQYF.

Turning to this clonotype: This may arise from a read error, as a much more abundant clone is one base away. This chain joins TRBV4-3 and TRBJ2-1; 7 bases are a match to TRBD2. This CDR3 has 13 amino acids. J lost 13 bases, V lost 1 base, and 7 bases had no gene match. CDR1 and CDR2 from the germline V gene are LGHNA and YSLEER. CDR3 nucleotides: TGCGCCAGCAGCCAAGTCCGGCGGGAGACCCAGTTCTTC. Residues: CASSQVRRETQFF.

The rearrangement links TRBV29-1 to TRBJ1-2; TRBD1 aligns across 8 bases. CDR3 length: 13 residues. The germline CDR1 and CDR2 sequences are SQVTM and ANQGSEA. V lost 7 bases and J lost 8; bases outside the gene matches: 12. The CDR3 is CSAAGQGLEGYTF. In DNA form, the CDR3 reads TGCAGCGCCGCCGGACAGGGATTGGAAGGCTACACCTTC.

The chain recombines TRBV20-1 with TRBJ2-1; D may correspond to TRBD1 or TRBD2 (6 bases each). This CDR3 has 12 residues. Germline assignment: CDR1 DFQATT and CDR2 SNEGSKA (reference sequence). Trimming cost V 1 base and J 15 bases, with 16 bases left between them. As DNA, the CDR3 is TGCAGTGCTAGAGCGCTAGTGGAGGGGGGGTTCTTC. Translated, it gives CSARALVEGGFF.

V is TRBV28 and J is TRBJ2-1; 9 positions match TRBD2. Trimming removed 7 bases from V and 8 bases from J; junction bases left unmatched: 9. There are 14 residues in the CDR3. Germline V CDR1 and CDR2: MDHEN, SYDVKM. The CDR3 DNA reads TGTGCCAGCACATTGGGGACTAGCTTCGATGAGCAGTTCTTC. Its translation is CASTLGTSFDEQFF.

The chain couples TRBV7-9 to TRBJ2-7; the match to TRBD1 covers 9 bases. This CDR3 region has 14 residues. Unmatched junction bases numbered 3, after V lost 1 base and J lost 5 bases. The germline gives CDR1 SEHNR, CDR2 FQNEAQ (reference sequence). CDR3 sequence reads: CASSLDTGGDEQYF. CDR3 sequence (DNA): TGTGCCAGCAGCTTAGACACAGGGGGCGACGAGCAGTACTTC. Drawing the rest from reference TRBV7-9 and TRBJ2-7, the complete variable domain is DTGVSQNPRHKITKRGQNVTFRCDPISEHNRLYWYRQTLGQGPEFLTYFQNEAQLEKSRLLSDRFSAERPKGSFSTLEIQRTEQGDSAMYLCASSLDTGGDEQYFGPGTRLTVT.

For the CDR3, the DNA is TGTGCCAGCAGCAATTCAGGGTTGGGGCCTAGCAATCAGCCCCAGCATTTT. Translated, it gives CASSNSGLGPSNQPQHF. The rearrangement links TRBV7-2 to TRBJ1-5; D is perhaps TRBD1 (5 bases). The ends were cut back, 5 bases at V and 0 bases at J, with 17 bases in the middle. CDR3 length equals 17 residues. Germline V gene sequence: CDR1 SGHTA, CDR2 FQGNSA.

V gene TRBV7-9 combines with J gene TRBJ1-5; D possibly corresponds to TRBD1 (5 bases). Germline CDR1 SEHNR, CDR2 FQNEAQ (reference sequence). The CDR3 extends over 14 amino acids. The germline V and J ends were trimmed by 5 bases and 7 bases, with 15 bases remaining between them. The CDR3 here is CASSPPRVDQPQHF. The CDR3 DNA is TGTGCCAGCAGCCCTCCCAGGGTTGACCAGCCCCAGCATTTT. Together with reference TRBV7-9 and TRBJ1-5, the CDR3 gives the full variable domain: DTGVSQNPRHKITKRGQNVTFRCDPISEHNRLYWYRQTLGQGPEFLTYFQNEAQLEKSRLLSDRFSAERPKGSFSTLEIQRTEQGDSAMYLCASSPPRVDQPQHFGDGTRLSIL.

The gene calls are TRBV7-2 and TRBJ2-3, with D hard to call. Deletions cut 1 base from V and 5 bases from J, with 7 bases between. The germline CDR1 and CDR2 sequences are SGHTA and FQGNSA. This CDR3 has 13 residues. Here the CDR3 reads CASSLVLRDTQYF. In DNA form, the CDR3 reads TGTGCCAGCAGCTTAGTTTTAAGAGATACGCAGTATTTT.

J is TRBJ1-3 and V is TRBV20-1; D remains unclear. The CDR3 loop spans 15 amino acids. The V and J ends lost 3 bases and 0 bases respectively, with 12 bases between them. CDR1 and CDR2 from the germline V gene are DFQATT and SNEGSKA (reference sequence). CDR3 protein: CSASGAGSSGNTIYF. The CDR3 nucleotides read TGCAGTGCTAGCGGTGCCGGGAGCTCTGGAAACACCATATATTTT.

The V gene is TRBV3-1, the J gene TRBJ2-1; D is ambiguous. CDR1 is LGHDT, CDR2 YNNKEL, per germline (reference sequence). V lost 9 bases and J 1 base, leaving 13 bases between the germline ends. The CDR3 spans 14 residues. The CDR3 bases are TGTGCCAGTCGCTATCGAGATTCCTACAATGAGCAGTTCTTC. Protein: CASRYRDSYNEQFF.

The chain uses TRBV5-1 and TRBJ2-5; D not resolved. V lost 4 bases, J lost 1 base, and 11 bases lay in between. Germline values: CDR1 SGHRS, CDR2 YFSETQ. The CDR3 sequence is 14 residues long. DNA of the CDR3: TGCGCCAGCAGCGGAACTATCGGCCAAGAGACCCAGTACTTC. Its translation is CASSGTIGQETQYF.